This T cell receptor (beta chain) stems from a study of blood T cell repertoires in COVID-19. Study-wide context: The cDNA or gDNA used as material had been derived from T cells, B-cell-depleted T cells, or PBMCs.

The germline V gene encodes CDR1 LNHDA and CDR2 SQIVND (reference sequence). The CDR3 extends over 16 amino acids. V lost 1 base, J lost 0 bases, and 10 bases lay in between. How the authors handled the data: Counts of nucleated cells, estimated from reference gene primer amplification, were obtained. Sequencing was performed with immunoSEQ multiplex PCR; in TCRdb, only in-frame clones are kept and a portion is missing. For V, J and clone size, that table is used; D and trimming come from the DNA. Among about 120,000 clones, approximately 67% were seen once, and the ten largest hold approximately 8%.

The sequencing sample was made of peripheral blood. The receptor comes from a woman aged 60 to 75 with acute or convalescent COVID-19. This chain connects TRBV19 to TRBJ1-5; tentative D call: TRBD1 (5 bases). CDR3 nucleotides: TGTGCCAGTAGTATAGTTTCAGGGATTAGCAATCAGCCCCAGCATTTT. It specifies CASSIVSGISNQPQHF.